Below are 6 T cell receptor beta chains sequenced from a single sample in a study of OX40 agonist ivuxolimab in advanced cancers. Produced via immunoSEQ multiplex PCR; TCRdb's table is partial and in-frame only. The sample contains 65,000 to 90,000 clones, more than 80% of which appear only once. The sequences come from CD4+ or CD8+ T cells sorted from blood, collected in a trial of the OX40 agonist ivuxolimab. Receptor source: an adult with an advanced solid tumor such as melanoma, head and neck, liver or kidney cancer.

The CDR3 loop is CASSLVGSSTGELFF. In DNA, the CDR3 is TGTGCCAGCAGCTTAGTCGGGAGCAGCACCGGGGAGCTGTTTTTT. The chain combines TRBV7-8 with TRBJ2-2; tentatively, D is TRBD2 (6 bases). The V gene's germline CDR1 is SGHVS and CDR2 FQNEAQ. This CDR3 is 15 amino acids long. V was clipped by 1 base and J by 4 bases, with 10 bases between them.

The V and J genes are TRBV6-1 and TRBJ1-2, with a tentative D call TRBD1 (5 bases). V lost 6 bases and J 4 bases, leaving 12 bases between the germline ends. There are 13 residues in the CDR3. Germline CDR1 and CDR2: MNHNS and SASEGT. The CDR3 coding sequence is TGTGCCAGCAGACCCGACAGCTTCTATGGCTACACCTTC. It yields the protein CASRPDSFYGYTF.

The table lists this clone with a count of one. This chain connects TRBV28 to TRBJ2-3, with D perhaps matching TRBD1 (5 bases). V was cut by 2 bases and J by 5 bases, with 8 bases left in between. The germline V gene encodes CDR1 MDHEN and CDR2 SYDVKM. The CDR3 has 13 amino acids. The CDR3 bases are TGTGCCAGCAGTTTAAGGGGCGGAGATACGCAGTATTTT. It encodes CASSLRGGDTQYF.

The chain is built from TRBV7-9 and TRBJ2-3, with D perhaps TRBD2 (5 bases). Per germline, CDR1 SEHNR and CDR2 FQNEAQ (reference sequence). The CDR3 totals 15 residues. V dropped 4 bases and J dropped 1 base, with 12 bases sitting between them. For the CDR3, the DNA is TGTGCCAGCAGCTCTAGCAGACCAGGCACAGATACGCAGTATTTT. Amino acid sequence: CASSSSRPGTDTQYF.

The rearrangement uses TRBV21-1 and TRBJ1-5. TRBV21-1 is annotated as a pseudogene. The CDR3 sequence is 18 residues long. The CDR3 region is CASSEGRGGPHNNQPQHF. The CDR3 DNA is TGTGCCAGCAGCGAAGGTCGAGGGGGGCCGCATAACAATCAGCCCCAGCATTTT.

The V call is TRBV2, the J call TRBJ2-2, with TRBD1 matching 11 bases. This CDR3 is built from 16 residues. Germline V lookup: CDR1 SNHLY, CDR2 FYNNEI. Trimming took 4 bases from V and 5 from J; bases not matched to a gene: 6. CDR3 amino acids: CASSGGTGGWTGELFF. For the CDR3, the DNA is TGTGCCAGCAGTGGGGGGACAGGGGGTTGGACCGGGGAGCTGTTTTTT.